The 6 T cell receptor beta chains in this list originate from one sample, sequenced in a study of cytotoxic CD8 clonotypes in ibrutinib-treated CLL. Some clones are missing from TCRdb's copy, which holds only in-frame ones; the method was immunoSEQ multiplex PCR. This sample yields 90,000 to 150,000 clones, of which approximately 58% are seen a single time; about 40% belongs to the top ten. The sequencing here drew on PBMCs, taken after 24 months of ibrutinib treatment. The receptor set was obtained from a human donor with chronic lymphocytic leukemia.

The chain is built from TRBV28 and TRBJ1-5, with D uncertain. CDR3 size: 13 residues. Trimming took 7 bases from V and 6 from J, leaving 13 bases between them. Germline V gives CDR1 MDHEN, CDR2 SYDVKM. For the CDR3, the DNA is TGTGCCAGCATAGGCCCCCGGGGTCAGCCCCAGCATTTT. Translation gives CASIGPRGQPQHF.

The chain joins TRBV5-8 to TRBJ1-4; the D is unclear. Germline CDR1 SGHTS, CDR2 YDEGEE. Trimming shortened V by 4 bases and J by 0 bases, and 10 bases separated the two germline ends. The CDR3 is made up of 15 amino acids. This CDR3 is CASSPQISTNEKLFF. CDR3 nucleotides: TGTGCCAGCAGCCCGCAGATATCAACTAATGAAAAACTGTTTTTT.

CDR3 sequence reads: CASSLDRGLNTEAFF. CDR3 sequence (DNA): TGTGCCAGCAGCCTGGACAGGGGGCTTAACACTGAAGCTTTCTTT. This chain connects TRBV5-4 to TRBJ1-1; 11 positions agree with TRBD1. V lost 4 bases, J lost 2 bases, and 4 bases stayed unmatched. This CDR3 contains 15 residues. Germline V gives CDR1 SGHNT, CDR2 YYREEE (reference sequence).

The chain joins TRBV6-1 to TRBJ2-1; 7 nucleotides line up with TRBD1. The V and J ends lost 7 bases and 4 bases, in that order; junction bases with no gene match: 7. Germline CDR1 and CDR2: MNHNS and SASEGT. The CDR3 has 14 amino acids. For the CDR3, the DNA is TGTGCCAGCACCCCCGGACAGGAATACAATGAGCAGTTCTTC. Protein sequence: CASTPGQEYNEQFF.

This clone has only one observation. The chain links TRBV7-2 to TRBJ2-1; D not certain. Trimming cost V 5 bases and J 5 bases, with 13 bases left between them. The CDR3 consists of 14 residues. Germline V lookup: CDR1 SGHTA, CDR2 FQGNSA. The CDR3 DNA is TGTGCCAGCAGCGTCAGTGGGTTGAACAATGAGCAGTTCTTC. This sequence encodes CASSVSGLNNEQFF.

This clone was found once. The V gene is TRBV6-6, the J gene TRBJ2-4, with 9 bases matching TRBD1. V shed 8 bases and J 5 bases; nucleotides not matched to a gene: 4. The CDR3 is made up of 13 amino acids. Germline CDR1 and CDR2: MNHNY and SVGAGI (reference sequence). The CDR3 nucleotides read TGTGCCAGCGGACGGACAGGGGAAAACATTCAGTACTTC. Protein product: CASGRTGENIQYF.